This is a list of T cell receptor beta chains from one sample in a study of identical twins. TCRdb reanalysed the 5' RACE reads using MiXCR and keeps one entry per CDR3 protein. The table lists hundreds of thousands of distinct CDR3 sequences, 8.5% to 9.5% of them singletons. These data also formed part of another study, on yellow fever vaccine responses in identical twins.

What was sequenced was PBMCs. These receptor sequences come from a woman under 30 in good health. Each CDR3 is given with its conserved first and last residue. D genes are given only for firm matches. Clone size is stated in some rows and not others, as once, few, many or a class when expanded.

V gene	D gene	J gene	clone size	CDR3 length	CDR3 protein	CDR3 DNA
TRBV3-1	TRBD2	TRBJ2-3	NA	16	CASTGGRAGILDTQYF	TGTGCCAGCACCGGCGGGAGGGCCGGGATTTTAGATACGCAGTATTTT
TRBV7-9	NA	TRBJ2-7	NA	13	CASSVDSTYEQYF	TGTGCCAGCAGCGTGGACTCAACCTACGAGCAGTACTTC
TRBV15	TRBD2	TRBJ2-3	many	14	CATSLAGTSDTQYF	TGTGCCACCAGCTTAGCGGGGACGTCAGATACGCAGTATTTT
TRBV19	NA	TRBJ2-7	NA	13	CASSTPLKYEQYF	TGTGCCAGTAGTACCCCACTCAAGTACGAGCAGTACTTC
TRBV11-2	NA	TRBJ2-7	NA	15	CASSLDLGPGYEQYF	TGTGCCAGCAGCTTAGATCTGGGCCCGGGGTACGAGCAGTACTTC
TRBV27	TRBD1	TRBJ2-1	NA	15	CASRGGQGGYNEQFF	TGTGCCAGCAGGGGGGGACAGGGCGGGTACAATGAGCAGTTCTTC
TRBV20-1	NA	TRBJ2-7	NA	15	CSAEDTDLPTYEQYF	TGCAGTGCCGAAGATACGGACCTTCCGACGTACGAGCAGTACTTC
TRBV10-3	TRBD1	TRBJ2-2	many	16	CAISGSDRGNTGELFF	TGTGCCATCAGTGGTTCGGACAGGGGTAACACCGGGGAGCTGTTTTTT
TRBV28	NA	TRBJ2-3	NA	15	CASNTGLRLGGTQYF	TGTGCCAGCAATACGGGACTCCGCCTCGGCGGCACGCAGTATTTT
TRBV11-3	TRBD2	TRBJ2-2	few	22	CASSLGDQGTGTSGQNTGELFF	TGTGCCAGCAGCTTAGGCGATCAGGGGACCGGGACTAGCGGTCAGAACACCGGGGAGCTGTTTTTT
TRBV20-1	TRBD2	TRBJ2-7	NA	15	CSASYGTSGSYEQYF	TGCAGTGCTAGCTACGGGACTAGCGGGAGCTACGAGCAGTACTTC
TRBV3-1	NA	TRBJ2-3	few	15	CASSREGDSTDTQYF	TGTGCCAGCAGCCGAGAGGGAGATAGCACAGATACGCAGTATTTT
TRBV7-9	NA	TRBJ2-5	few	15	CASSLVWDNQETQYF	TGTGCCAGCAGCTTAGTATGGGACAACCAAGAGACCCAGTACTTC
TRBV11-2	TRBD2	TRBJ2-3	NA	17	CASSLETSGGRTDTQYF	TGTGCCAGCAGCTTAGAGACTAGCGGGGGTAGGACAGATACGCAGTATTTT
TRBV12-3/TRBV12-4	NA	TRBJ2-2	few	15	CASTEGQMNTGELFF	TGTGCCAGCACTGAAGGGCAGATGAACACCGGGGAGCTGTTTTTT
TRBV7-8	NA	TRBJ2-1	many	15	CASSQGPGSYNEQFF	TGTGCCAGCAGCCAAGGACCTGGCTCCTACAATGAGCAGTTCTTC
TRBV6-1	NA	TRBJ2-1	NA	13	CASSMGQGNEQFF	TGTGCCAGCAGCATGGGCCAAGGCAATGAGCAGTTCTTC
TRBV9	NA	TRBJ2-1	many	17	CASSVGQFGELYNEQFF	TGTGCCAGCAGCGTAGGACAGTTCGGGGAACTATACAATGAGCAGTTCTTC
TRBV6-2/TRBV6-3	TRBD1	TRBJ2-1	NA	17	CASSPRTGGAYYNEQFF	TGTGCCAGCAGTCCTAGGACAGGGGGCGCCTACTACAATGAGCAGTTCTTC
TRBV4-3	NA	TRBJ2-1	few	13	CASSLTRAYEQFF	TGCGCCAGCAGCCTGACGAGGGCCTATGAGCAGTTCTTC
TRBV5-1	NA	TRBJ2-7	few	13	CASSGSLSYEQYF	TGCGCCAGCAGCGGCAGCTTATCCTACGAGCAGTACTTC
TRBV3-1	NA	TRBJ2-3	few	15	CASSQAGQITDTQYF	TGTGCCAGCAGCCAAGCGGGCCAGATCACAGATACGCAGTATTTT
TRBV11-1	NA	TRBJ2-4	NA	15	CASSLGTGLSHIQYF	TGTGCCAGCAGCTTAGGAACAGGGCTGAGTCACATTCAGTACTTC
TRBV10-3	TRBD1	TRBJ2-2	many	19	CAISDPLLTGGQNTGELFF	TGTGCCATCAGTGACCCACTTTTGACAGGGGGACAGAACACCGGGGAGCTGTTTTTT
TRBV3-1	NA	TRBJ2-7	NA	14	CASSQDLVPYEQYF	TGTGCCAGCAGCCAAGACTTGGTACCCTACGAGCAGTACTTC
TRBV12-3/TRBV12-4	NA	TRBJ1-1	NA	12	CASSAPWTEAFF	TGTGCCAGCAGTGCACCGTGGACTGAAGCTTTCTTT
TRBV25-1	NA	TRBJ2-1	many	12	CASSEWGNEQFF	TGTGCCAGCAGTGAATGGGGCAATGAGCAGTTCTTC
TRBV3-1	TRBD2	TRBJ2-7	few	16	CASSQDGASGRGEQYF	TGTGCCAGCAGCCAAGATGGGGCTAGCGGGAGAGGTGAGCAGTACTTC
TRBV9	TRBD2	TRBJ2-2	many	16	CASSVGAGDYGGELFF	TGTGCCAGCAGCGTGGGAGCGGGGGACTACGGCGGGGAGCTGTTTTTT
TRBV3-1	NA	TRBJ2-5	NA	12	CASSQREEAQYF	TGTGCCAGCAGCCAACGTGAAGAGGCCCAGTACTTC
TRBV5-1	TRBD1	TRBJ2-7	many	14	CASSIGQGLGEQYF	TGCGCCAGCAGCATCGGACAGGGGTTGGGCGAGCAGTACTTC
TRBV6-5	TRBD1	TRBJ1-4	few	15	CASSYGNRGSEKLFF	TGTGCCAGCAGTTACGGGAACAGGGGGAGTGAAAAACTGTTTTTT
TRBV7-6	NA	TRBJ2-7	NA	14	CASSSGASVGEQYF	TGTGCCAGCAGCTCAGGGGCTAGTGTAGGCGAGCAGTACTTC
TRBV15	TRBD1	TRBJ2-5	few	14	CATSRSGGWETQYF	TGTGCCACCAGCCGCTCAGGGGGATGGGAGACCCAGTACTTC
TRBV10-1	NA	TRBJ2-3	few	16	CASSESLGYGTDTQYF	TGCGCCAGCAGTGAGTCTTTGGGGTATGGCACAGATACGCAGTATTTT
TRBV28	NA	TRBJ2-7	few	17	CASSSTFRQKNSYEQYF	TGTGCCAGCAGCTCCACCTTTAGACAGAAGAATTCCTACGAGCAGTACTTC
TRBV27	TRBD2	TRBJ2-3	many	16	CASSLSIAGGGDTQYF	TGTGCCAGCAGTTTATCGATAGCGGGAGGAGGAGATACGCAGTATTTT
TRBV20-1	TRBD2	TRBJ2-1	few	15	CSARDPLAGYNEQFF	TGCAGTGCTAGAGATCCACTAGCGGGATACAATGAGCAGTTCTTC
TRBV7-2	NA	TRBJ2-3	many	12	CASSLTSDTQYF	TGTGCCAGCAGCTTAACATCCGATACGCAGTATTTT
TRBV6-2/TRBV6-3	NA	TRBJ2-1	NA	13	CASSYIVRDEQFF	TGTGCCAGCAGTTACATTGTTAGGGATGAGCAGTTCTTC
TRBV7-9	TRBD1	TRBJ2-7	NA	15	CASRTAQGASYEQYF	TGTGCCAGCAGGACGGCACAGGGGGCGAGTTACGAGCAGTACTTC
TRBV25-1	TRBD2	TRBJ2-2	few	15	CASSGLAGGPGELFF	TGTGCCAGCAGCGGGCTAGCGGGGGGGCCCGGGGAGCTGTTTTTT
TRBV6-5	NA	TRBJ2-7	few	13	CASSPRQVAEQYF	TGTGCCAGCAGTCCTCGACAGGTGGCGGAGCAGTACTTC
TRBV20-1	NA	TRBJ2-5	NA	15	CSAREVGSSWGTQYF	TGCAGTGCTAGAGAAGTCGGGAGCTCGTGGGGGACCCAGTACTTC
TRBV9	NA	TRBJ2-2	NA	15	CASSPGGSNTGELFF	TGTGCCAGCAGCCCGGGGGGCTCGAACACCGGGGAGCTGTTTTTT
TRBV28	NA	TRBJ1-1	NA	13	CASSFGGNRGDFF	TGTGCCAGCAGTTTTGGGGGCAACCGGGGGGATTTCTTT
TRBV20-1	TRBD1	TRBJ2-2	NA	17	CSARDQGQRFYTGELFF	TGCAGTGCTAGAGATCAGGGACAGAGGTTTTACACCGGGGAGCTGTTTTTT
TRBV5-1	TRBD2	TRBJ2-3	NA	17	CASSPQAGRLSTDTQYF	TGCGCCAGCAGCCCACAAGCGGGGAGGCTAAGCACAGATACGCAGTATTTT
TRBV20-1	NA	TRBJ2-7	many	14	CSARDSLRGVEQYF	TGCAGTGCTAGAGATTCGCTGCGGGGAGTCGAGCAGTACTTC
TRBV10-3	NA	TRBJ2-5	NA	15	CAISDEGWGRETQYF	TGTGCCATCAGTGACGAGGGATGGGGACGGGAGACCCAGTACTTC
TRBV6-1	TRBD1	TRBJ2-7	NA	15	CASSKDRRAVYEQYF	TGTGCCAGCAGTAAGGACAGGAGAGCCGTCTACGAGCAGTACTTC
TRBV28	NA	TRBJ1-1	NA	12	CASSSGFRKAFF	TGTGCCAGCAGTTCAGGGTTCAGAAAAGCTTTCTTT
TRBV27	NA	TRBJ2-2	NA	14	CASRPGANTGELFF	TGTGCCTCCCGCCCGGGGGCGAACACCGGGGAGCTGTTTTTT
TRBV27	TRBD2	TRBJ2-1	NA	16	CASSYTSGGDYNEQFF	TGTGCCAGCAGTTACACTAGCGGGGGGGACTACAATGAGCAGTTCTTC
TRBV20-1	TRBD1	TRBJ2-3	few	15	CSAKTGGVGTDTQYF	TGCAGTGCTAAAACAGGGGGCGTAGGAACAGATACGCAGTATTTT
TRBV15	NA	TRBJ2-7	NA	13	CATSRDRFYEQYF	TGTGCCACCAGCAGAGACAGGTTCTACGAGCAGTACTTC
TRBV11-2	TRBD1	TRBJ2-2	NA	20	CASSYRRQPGQNVNTGELFF	TGTGCCAGCAGCTACCGGCGGCAGCCGGGACAGAATGTGAACACCGGGGAGCTGTTTTTT
TRBV27	NA	TRBJ2-3	NA	15	CASTPWLASTDTQYF	TGTGCCAGCACTCCCTGGCTCGCTAGCACAGATACGCAGTATTTT
TRBV5-4	TRBD1	TRBJ2-2	NA	17	CASSVPRTGGETGELFF	TGTGCCAGCAGCGTTCCACGAACAGGGGGTGAGACCGGGGAGCTGTTTTTT